This T cell receptor (beta chain) is from a study of patients and donors after allogeneic stem cell transplantation. The table lists this clonotype with many counts. V dropped 5 bases and J dropped 3 bases, with 26 bases sitting between them. The CDR3 is 18 residues long. Using its own MiXCR run on the RT-PCR reads, TCRdb lists one record per CDR3 protein. The sample yields fewer than 250,000 distinct CDR3 sequences, less than 15% seen once. The sequenced sample consisted of blood, either unsorted or a sorted T cell fraction (not recorded which). The source is a human donor who was either an allogeneic HSCT recipient or a stem cell or donor lymphocyte infusion donor (not recorded which). It is not recorded whose cells these are; they may come from a transplant donor. V gene TRBV12-3 or TRBV12-4 combines with J gene TRBJ2-7; tentative D call: TRBD2 (7 bases). The CDR3 is CASSPGELSGGLNYEQYF. CDR3 bases: TGTGCCAGCAGTCCAGGGGAGTTGTCGGGAGGCCTTAACTACGAGCAGTACTTC.